Listed below are T cell receptor beta chains from one sample, sequenced in a study of T cell responses to AZD1222 COVID-19 vaccine. The repertoire was sequenced with immunoSEQ multiplex PCR; TCRdb's copy has only in-frame clones and lacks some. In the table there are under 170,000 clones, 94% of which are singletons. The starting material was peripheral blood, obtained on day 0 of AZD1222 vaccination. The receptors originated from an adult in good health. CDR3s include the opening cysteine and the closing phenylalanine or tryptophan. Size values are once, few and many counts, or a class for expanded clones, and some rows have none.

v_gene: TRBV7-6
len: 15
j_gene: TRBJ2-6
abundance: once
CDR3aa: CASSDSGLGANVLTF

v_gene: TRBV5-1
len: 12
j_gene: TRBJ2-1
abundance: NA
CDR3aa: CASSYNDNEQFF

v_gene: TRBV2
len: 15
j_gene: TRBJ2-3
abundance: NA
CDR3aa: CASTGTSEDTDTQYF

v_gene: TRBV5-1
len: 14
j_gene: TRBJ1-1
abundance: NA
CDR3aa: CASSPGQGATEAFF

v_gene: TRBV11-3
len: 15
j_gene: TRBJ2-2
abundance: few
CDR3aa: CASSLDSGDTGELFF

v_gene: TRBV7-9
len: 15
j_gene: TRBJ1-1
abundance: NA
CDR3aa: CASSAYSSKNTEAFF

v_gene: TRBV2
len: 14
j_gene: TRBJ2-3
abundance: NA
CDR3aa: CASSDTSGKDTQYF

v_gene: TRBV7-2
len: 12
j_gene: TRBJ2-1
abundance: NA
CDR3aa: CASSSQGYEQFF

v_gene: TRBV11-2
len: 15
j_gene: TRBJ2-1
abundance: NA
CDR3aa: CASSLTSGRDNEQFF

v_gene: TRBV10-3
len: 15
j_gene: TRBJ2-1
abundance: NA
CDR3aa: CAISEQQGAFDEQFF

v_gene: TRBV10-2
len: 16
j_gene: TRBJ1-2
abundance: few
CDR3aa: CASSSYGTVTNYGYTF

v_gene: TRBV7-2
len: 15
j_gene: TRBJ2-1
abundance: NA
CDR3aa: CASSLFPRGRNEQFF